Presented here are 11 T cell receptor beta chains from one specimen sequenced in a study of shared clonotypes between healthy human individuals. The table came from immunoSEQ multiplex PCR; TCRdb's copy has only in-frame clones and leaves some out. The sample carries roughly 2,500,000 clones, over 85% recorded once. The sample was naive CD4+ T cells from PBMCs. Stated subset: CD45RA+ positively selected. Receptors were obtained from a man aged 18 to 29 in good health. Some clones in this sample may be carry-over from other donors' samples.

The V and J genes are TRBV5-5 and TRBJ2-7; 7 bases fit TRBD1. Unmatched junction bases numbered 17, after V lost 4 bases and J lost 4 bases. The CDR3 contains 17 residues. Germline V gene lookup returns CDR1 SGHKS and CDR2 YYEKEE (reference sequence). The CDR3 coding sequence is TGTGCCAGCAGCCTCGGACAGGTGTTGGGTCGAGGGTACGAGCAGTACTTC. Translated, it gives CASSLGQVLGRGYEQYF.

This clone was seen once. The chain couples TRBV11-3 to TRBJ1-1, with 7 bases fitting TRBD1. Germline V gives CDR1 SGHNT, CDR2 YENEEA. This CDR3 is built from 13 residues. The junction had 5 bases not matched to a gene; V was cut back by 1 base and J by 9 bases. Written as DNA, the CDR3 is TGTGCCAGCAGCTTAGGAAGGGACAGACAAGCTTTCTTT. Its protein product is CASSLGRDRQAFF.

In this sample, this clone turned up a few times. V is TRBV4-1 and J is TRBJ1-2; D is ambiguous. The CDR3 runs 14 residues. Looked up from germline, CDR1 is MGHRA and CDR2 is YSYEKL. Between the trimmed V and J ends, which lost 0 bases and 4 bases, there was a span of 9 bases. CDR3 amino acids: CASSQEWGSYGYTF. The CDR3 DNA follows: TGCGCCAGCAGCCAAGAGTGGGGTTCCTATGGCTACACCTTC.

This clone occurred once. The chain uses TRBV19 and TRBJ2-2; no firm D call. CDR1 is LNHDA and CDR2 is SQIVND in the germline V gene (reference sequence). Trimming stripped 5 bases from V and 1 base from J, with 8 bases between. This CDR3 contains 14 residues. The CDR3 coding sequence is TGTGCCAGTAGTTATGACTTGAACACCGGGGAGCTGTTTTTT. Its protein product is CASSYDLNTGELFF. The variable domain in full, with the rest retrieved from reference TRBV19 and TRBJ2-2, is DGGITQSPKYLFRKEGQNVTLSCEQNLNHDAMYWYRQDPGQGLRLIYYSQIVNDFQKGDIAEGYSVSREKKESFPLTVTSAQKNPTAFYLCASSYDLNTGELFFGEGSRLTVL.

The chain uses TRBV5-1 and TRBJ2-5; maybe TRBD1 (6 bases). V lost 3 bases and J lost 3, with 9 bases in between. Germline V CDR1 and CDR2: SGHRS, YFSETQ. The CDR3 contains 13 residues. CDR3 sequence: CASSSTGKETQYF. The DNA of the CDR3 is TGCGCCAGCAGCTCGACAGGTAAAGAGACCCAGTACTTC.

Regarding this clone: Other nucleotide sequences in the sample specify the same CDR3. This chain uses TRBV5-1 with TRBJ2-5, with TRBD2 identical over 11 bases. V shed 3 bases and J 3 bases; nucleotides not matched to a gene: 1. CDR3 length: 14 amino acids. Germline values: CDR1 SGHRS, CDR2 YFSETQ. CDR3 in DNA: TGCGCCAGCAGCTCGGGACTAGCGGAAGAGACCCAGTACTTC. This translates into CASSSGLAEETQYF.

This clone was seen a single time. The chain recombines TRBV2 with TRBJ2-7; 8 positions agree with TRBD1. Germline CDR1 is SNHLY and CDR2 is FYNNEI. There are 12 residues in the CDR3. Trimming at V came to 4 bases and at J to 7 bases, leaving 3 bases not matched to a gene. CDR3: CASSGRTGEQYF. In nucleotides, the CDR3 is TGTGCCAGCAGTGGACGGACAGGGGAGCAGTACTTC.

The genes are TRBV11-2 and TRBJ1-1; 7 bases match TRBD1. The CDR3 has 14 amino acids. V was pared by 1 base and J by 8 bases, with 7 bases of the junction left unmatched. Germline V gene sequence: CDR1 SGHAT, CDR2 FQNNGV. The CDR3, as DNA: TGTGCCAGCAGCTTAGTACGGCAGGGGGGAGAAGCTTTCTTT. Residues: CASSLVRQGGEAFF. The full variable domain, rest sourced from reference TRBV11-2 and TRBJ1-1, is EAGVAQSPRYKIIEKRQSVAFWCNPISGHATLYWYQQILGQGPKLLIQFQNNGVVDDSQLPKDRFSAERLKGVDSTLKIQPAKLEDSAVYLCASSLVRQGGEAFFGQGTRLTVV.

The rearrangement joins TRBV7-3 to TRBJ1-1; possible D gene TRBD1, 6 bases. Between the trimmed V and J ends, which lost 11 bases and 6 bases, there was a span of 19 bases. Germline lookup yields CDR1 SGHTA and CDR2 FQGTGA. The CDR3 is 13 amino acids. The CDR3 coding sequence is TGTGCCTCAGGCCCCGCGGGGGGGCCTGAAGCTTTCTTT. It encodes CASGPAGGPEAFF.

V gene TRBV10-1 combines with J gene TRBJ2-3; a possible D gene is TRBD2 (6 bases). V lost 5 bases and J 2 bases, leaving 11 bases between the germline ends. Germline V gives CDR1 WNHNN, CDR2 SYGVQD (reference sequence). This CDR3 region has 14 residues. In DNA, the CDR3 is TGCGCCAGCAGTACGGCTAGCGTCACAGATACGCAGTATTTT. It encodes CASSTASVTDTQYF.

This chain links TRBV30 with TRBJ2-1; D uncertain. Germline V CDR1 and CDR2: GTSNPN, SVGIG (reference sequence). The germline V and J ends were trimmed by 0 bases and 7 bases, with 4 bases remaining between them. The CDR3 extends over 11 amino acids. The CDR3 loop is CAWSVENEQFF. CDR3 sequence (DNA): TGTGCCTGGAGTGTCGAGAATGAGCAGTTCTTC.